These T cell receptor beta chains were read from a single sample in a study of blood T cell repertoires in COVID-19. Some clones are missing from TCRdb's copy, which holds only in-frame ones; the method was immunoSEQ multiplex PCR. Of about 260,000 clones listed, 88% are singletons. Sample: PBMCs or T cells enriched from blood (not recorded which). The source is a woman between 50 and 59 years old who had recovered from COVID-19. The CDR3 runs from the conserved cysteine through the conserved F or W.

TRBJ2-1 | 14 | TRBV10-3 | CATRTSGSYNEQFF
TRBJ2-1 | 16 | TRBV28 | CASSSPGGRRGNEQFF
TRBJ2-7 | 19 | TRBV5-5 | CASSRIMTSGRVDSYEQYF
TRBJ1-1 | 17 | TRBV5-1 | CASSLDRGQGGNTEAFF
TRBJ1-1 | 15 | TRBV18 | CASSPPVGTGGKAFF
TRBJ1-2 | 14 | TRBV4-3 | CASSQQTGDYGYTF
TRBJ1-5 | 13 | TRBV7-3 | CASSWGPSQPQHF
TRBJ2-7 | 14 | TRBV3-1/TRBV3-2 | CASSQVGQYYEQYF
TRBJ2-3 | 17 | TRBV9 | CASSVEPSGSGTDTQYF
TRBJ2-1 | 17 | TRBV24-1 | CATSDPQIAGTNNEQFF
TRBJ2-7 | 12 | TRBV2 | CASSYGGVGQYF
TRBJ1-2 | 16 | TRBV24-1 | CATSENSGGKDYGYTF
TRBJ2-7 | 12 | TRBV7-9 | CASSFQAPEQYF
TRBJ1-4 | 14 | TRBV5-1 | CASSLGQSLEKLFF
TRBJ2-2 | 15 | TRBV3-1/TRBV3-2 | CASSLAGVNTGELFF
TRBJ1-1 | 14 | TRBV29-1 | CSVENRALNTEAFF
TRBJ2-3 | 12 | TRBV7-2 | CASSADYSTQYF
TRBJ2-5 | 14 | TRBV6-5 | CASHRGGNQETQYF
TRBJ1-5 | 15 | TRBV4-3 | CASSQEDRGHQPQHF
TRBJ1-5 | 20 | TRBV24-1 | CATSDRGGTGGEYSNQPQHF
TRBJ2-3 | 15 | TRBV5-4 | CASSPQAGSTDTQYF
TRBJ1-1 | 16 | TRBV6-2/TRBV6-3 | CASSYTRVELNTEAFF
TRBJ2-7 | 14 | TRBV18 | CASSASSGSSEQYF
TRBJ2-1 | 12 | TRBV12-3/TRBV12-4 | CASSYYYNEQFF
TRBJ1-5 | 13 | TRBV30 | CAWSRDSNQPQHF
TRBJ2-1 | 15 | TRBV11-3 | CASSLVSGQTREQFF
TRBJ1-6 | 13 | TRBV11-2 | CASGQGYNSPLHF
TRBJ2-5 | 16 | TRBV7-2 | CASSLGTSGEGETQYF
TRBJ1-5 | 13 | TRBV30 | CAWSSRGGQPQHF
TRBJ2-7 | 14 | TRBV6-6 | CASSGTSGTYEQYF
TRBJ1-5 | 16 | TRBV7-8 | CASSLQGQAFNQPQHF
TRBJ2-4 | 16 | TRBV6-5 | CASSYSGGAGKNIQYF
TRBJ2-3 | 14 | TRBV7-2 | CASSLMRETDTQYF
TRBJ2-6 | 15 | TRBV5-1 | CASTMPSSGANVLTF
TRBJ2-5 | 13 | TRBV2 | CASRTQGGETQYF
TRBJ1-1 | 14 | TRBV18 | CASSPPSVNTEAFF
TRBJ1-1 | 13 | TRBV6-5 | CASSYGGGTEAFF
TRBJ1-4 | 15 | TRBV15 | CATSRDPGTAQKLFF
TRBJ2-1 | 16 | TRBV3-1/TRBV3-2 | CASSPPPGFRYNEQFF
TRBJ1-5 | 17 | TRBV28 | CASRPDRGPNSNQPQHF
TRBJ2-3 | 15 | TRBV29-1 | CSVKPGSGGTDTQYF
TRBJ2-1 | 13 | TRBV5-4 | CASSLQGPNEQFF
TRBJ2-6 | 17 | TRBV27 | CASSLRTGSSGANVLTF
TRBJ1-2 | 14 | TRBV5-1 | CASSLATGDYGYTF